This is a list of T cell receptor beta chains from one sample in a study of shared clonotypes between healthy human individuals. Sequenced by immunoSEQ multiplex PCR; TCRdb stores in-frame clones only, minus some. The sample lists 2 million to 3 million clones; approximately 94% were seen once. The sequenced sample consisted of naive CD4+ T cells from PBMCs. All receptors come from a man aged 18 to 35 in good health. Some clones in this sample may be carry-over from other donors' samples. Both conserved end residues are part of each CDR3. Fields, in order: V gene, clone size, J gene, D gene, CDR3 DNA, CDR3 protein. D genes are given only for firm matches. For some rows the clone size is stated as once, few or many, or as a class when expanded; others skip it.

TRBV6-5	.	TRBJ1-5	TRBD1	TGTGCCAGCAGTTACAGTGGGACAGGGGGAGGGCAGCCCCAGCATTTT	CASSYSGTGGGQPQHF
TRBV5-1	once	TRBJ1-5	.	TGCGCCAGCAGCTTGGCCGGGGCAGGTGATCAGCCCCAGCATTTT	CASSLAGAGDQPQHF
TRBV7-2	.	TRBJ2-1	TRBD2	TGTGCCAGCAGCTTAGCGGGGGGGACTAGCGGGATAGCGGGCTACAATGAGCAGTTCTTC	CASSLAGGTSGIAGYNEQFF
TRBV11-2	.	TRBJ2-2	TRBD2	TGTGCCAGCAGCTTAGCCCGGACTAGCGGGAGAGACGACACCGGGGAGCTGTTTTTT	CASSLARTSGRDDTGELFF
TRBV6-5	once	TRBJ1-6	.	TGTGCCAGCAGCCAAGGTGTGTTGAGAGGTTCACCCCTCCACTTT	CASSQGVLRGSPLHF
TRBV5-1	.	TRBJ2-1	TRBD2	TGCGCCAGCAGCTTGGCCCCTAGCGGGAGGGCGTGGTTCTTC	CASSLAPSGRAWFF
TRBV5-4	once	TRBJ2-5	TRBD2	TGTGCCAGCAGCTATAGAGCGGGAGCCCAAGAGACCCAGTACTTC	CASSYRAGAQETQYF
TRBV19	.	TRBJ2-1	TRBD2	TGTGCCAGTAGTCCGTATCTAGCGGCCCCACATGAGCAGTTCTTC	CASSPYLAAPHEQFF
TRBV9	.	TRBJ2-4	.	TGTGCCAGCAGCTCGGGGACAGCCAAAAACATTCAGTACTTC	CASSSGTAKNIQYF
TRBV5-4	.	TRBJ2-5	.	TGTGCCAGCAGTACCCAAGAGACCCAGTACTTC	CASSTQETQYF
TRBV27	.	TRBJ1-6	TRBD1	TGTGCCAGCAGCAACGGACAGGTCGATAATTCACCCCTCCACTTT	CASSNGQVDNSPLHF
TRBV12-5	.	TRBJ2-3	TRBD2	TGTGCTAGTGGTTTGGCGTTAGCGGGAGCGGCAGATACGCAGTATTTT	CASGLALAGAADTQYF
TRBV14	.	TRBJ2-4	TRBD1	TGTGCCAGCAGCCAAGAGCCGGGACAGGGAAGGGGCATTCAGTACTTC	CASSQEPGQGRGIQYF
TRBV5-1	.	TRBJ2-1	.	TGCGCCAGCAGCCGGACCGGTAACAGCTACAATGAGCAGTTCTTC	CASSRTGNSYNEQFF
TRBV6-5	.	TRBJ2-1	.	TGTGCCAGCAGTTATAGGAATGAGCAGTTCTTC	CASSYRNEQFF
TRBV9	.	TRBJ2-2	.	TGTGCCAGCAGCGTCAGGGGAGGAGCGAACACCGGGGAGCTGTTTTTT	CASSVRGGANTGELFF
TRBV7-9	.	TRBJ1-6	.	TGTGCCAGCGCTCAGGGTAGGGATTCACCCCTCCACTTT	CASAQGRDSPLHF
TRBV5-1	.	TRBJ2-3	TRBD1	TGCGCCAGCAGCTTAGGGACAGGGGTAACAGATACGCAGTATTTT	CASSLGTGVTDTQYF
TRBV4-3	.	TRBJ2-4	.	TGCGCCAGCAGCCGGGGTGGTGTGGGGGCCAAAAACATTCAGTACTTC	CASSRGGVGAKNIQYF
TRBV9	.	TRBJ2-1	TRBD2	TGTGCCAGCAGCGTGGGTTGGGGACTAATCCAGGATGAGCAGTTCTTC	CASSVGWGLIQDEQFF
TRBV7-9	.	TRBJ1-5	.	TGTGCCAGCAGCTTAGAGGAAGATCAGCCCCAGCATTTT	CASSLEEDQPQHF
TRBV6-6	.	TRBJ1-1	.	TGTGCCAGCAGCTCCGCCCAAGGGGACACTGAAGCTTTCTTT	CASSSAQGDTEAFF
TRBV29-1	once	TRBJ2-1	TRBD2	TGCAGCGTTGACACCGGGCAGGGAACTAGCGGGCGCTCCTACAATGAGCAGTTCTTC	CSVDTGQGTSGRSYNEQFF
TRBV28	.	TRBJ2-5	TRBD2	TGTGCCAGCAGTGGTAGCGGGGAGACCCAGTACTTC	CASSGSGETQYF
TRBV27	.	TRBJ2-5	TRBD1	TGTGCCAGCAGTTTGGGACAGCAAGAGACCCAGTACTTC	CASSLGQQETQYF
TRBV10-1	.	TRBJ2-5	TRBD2	TGCGCCAGGCAAAGCGGGATCAGAGTAGAGACCCAGTACTTC	CARQSGIRVETQYF
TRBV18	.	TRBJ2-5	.	TGTGCCAGCTCCCCAGGGCTAGCCGGGGAGACCCAGTACTTC	CASSPGLAGETQYF
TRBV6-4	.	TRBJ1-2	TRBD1	TGTGCCAGCAGTGTGGAGACAGGGGCTTACTATGGCTACACCTTC	CASSVETGAYYGYTF
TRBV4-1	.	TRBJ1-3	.	TGCGCCAGCAGCCCCTTCGACTCCAGTTATTCTGGAAACACCATATATTTT	CASSPFDSSYSGNTIYF
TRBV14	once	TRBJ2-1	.	TGTGCCAGCAGCCCCCTACGCGGCTACAATGAGCAGTTCTTC	CASSPLRGYNEQFF
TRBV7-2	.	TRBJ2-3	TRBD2	TGTGCCAGCAGCTTCGGTCTAGCGGGAGGGGGGGATACGCAGTATTTT	CASSFGLAGGGDTQYF
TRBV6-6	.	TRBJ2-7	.	TGTGCCACCAGACGGGAGCGCGCCTACGAGCAGTACTTC	CATRRERAYEQYF
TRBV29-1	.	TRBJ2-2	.	TGCAGCGTTGGCCAGGGAAACACCGGGGAGCTGTTTTTT	CSVGQGNTGELFF
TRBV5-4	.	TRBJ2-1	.	TGTGCCAGCAGCTTGGGGCATTTGGGTAGTGCCGCCCCCAATGAGCAGTTCTTC	CASSLGHLGSAAPNEQFF
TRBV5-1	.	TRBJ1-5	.	TGCGCCAGCAGCATCGGGACAATTGATAGCAATCAGCCCCAGCATTTT	CASSIGTIDSNQPQHF
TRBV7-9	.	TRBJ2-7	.	TGTGCCAGCAGCGGGCAGGCCAGCTACGAGCAGTACTTC	CASSGQASYEQYF
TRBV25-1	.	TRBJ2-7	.	TGTGCCAGCACCCCTAGTGTGGGGGCCCCCTACGAGCAGTACTTC	CASTPSVGAPYEQYF
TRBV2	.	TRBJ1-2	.	TGTGCCAGCACCGTACCTCAGGAGCTCGGCGGCTACACCTTC	CASTVPQELGGYTF
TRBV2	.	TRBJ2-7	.	TGTGCCAGCAGTGAAGGGGCAAGCCAGCCATCCTACGAGCAGTACTTC	CASSEGASQPSYEQYF
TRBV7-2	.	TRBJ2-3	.	TGTGCCAGCAGCCGTACCGGGACGGCGGGAACCACAGATACGCAGTATTTT	CASSRTGTAGTTDTQYF
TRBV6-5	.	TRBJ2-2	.	TGTGCCAGCAGAGAAACAGCCGGGGAGCTGTTTTTT	CASRETAGELFF
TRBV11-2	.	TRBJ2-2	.	TGTGCCAGCAGCTTAGTTGTGACCGGGGAGCTGTTTTTT	CASSLVVTGELFF